The clone carrying this T cell receptor (beta chain) was seen a few times. Its antigen remains unidentified. It was with 60 Vbeta and 13 Jbeta primers that the PCR ran. Sequencing used immunoSEQ multiplex PCR; TCRdb keeps in-frame clones, though not all of them. This table holds approximately 150,000 clones, roughly 72% found once. CDR1 and CDR2 (germline): SGHTA, FQGNSA. This CDR3 has 18 residues. Germline trimming cut 1 base from V and 3 bases from J; bases unmatched to any gene: 7. These data come from a study of cytomegalovirus exposure and HLA in healthy donors. Study-wide results and caveats: Reportedly, a later analysis found an Asian-associated ancestry cluster had fewer N-insertions than the roughly 700-donor mean. An analysis that came later showed most CMV-associated TCR beta chains appearing HLA-restricted. Prediction of most subjects' HLA-A and HLA-B alleles by TCR beta sequences was reportedly accurate. For most TCR beta V segments, an earlier analysis put the productive rate at about 87% or about 30% of the time.

The genes are TRBV7-2 and TRBJ2-1; 12 bases are a match to TRBD2. This clonotype originated in a man aged 40-50 years in good health and CMV-seronegative. Source material: PBMCs. CDR3 sequence (DNA): TGTGCCAGCAGCTTAGGGCCGGCTAGCGGGAGGGGCTACAATGAGCAGTTCTTC. Its protein is CASSLGPASGRGYNEQFF.